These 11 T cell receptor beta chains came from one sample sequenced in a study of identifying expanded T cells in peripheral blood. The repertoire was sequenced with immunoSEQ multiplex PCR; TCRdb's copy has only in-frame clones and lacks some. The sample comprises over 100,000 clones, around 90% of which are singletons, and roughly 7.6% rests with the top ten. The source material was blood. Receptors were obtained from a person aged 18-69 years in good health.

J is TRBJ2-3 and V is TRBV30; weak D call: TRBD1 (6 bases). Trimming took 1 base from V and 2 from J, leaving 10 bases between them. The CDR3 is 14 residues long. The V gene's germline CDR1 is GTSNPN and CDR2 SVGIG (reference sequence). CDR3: CAWSAGAYTDTQYF. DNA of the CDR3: TGTGCCTGGAGTGCAGGGGCCTACACAGATACGCAGTATTTT. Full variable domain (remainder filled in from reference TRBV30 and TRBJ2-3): SQTIHQWPATLVQPVGSPLSLECTVEGTSNPNLYWYRQAAGRGLQLLFYSVGIGQISSEVPQNLSASRPQDRQFILSSKKLLLSDSGFYLCAWSAGAYTDTQYFGPGTRLTVL.

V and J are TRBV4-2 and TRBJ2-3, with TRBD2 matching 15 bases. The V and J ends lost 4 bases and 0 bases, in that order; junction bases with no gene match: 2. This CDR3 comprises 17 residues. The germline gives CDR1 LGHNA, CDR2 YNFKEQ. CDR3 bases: TGTGCCAGCAGCCGCGGGACTAGCGGGGGGAGCACAGATACGCAGTATTTT. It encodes CASSRGTSGGSTDTQYF.

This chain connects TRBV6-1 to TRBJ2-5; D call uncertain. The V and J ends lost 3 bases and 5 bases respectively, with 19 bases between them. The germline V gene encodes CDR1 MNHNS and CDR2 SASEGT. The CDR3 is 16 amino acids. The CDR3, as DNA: TGTGCCAGCAGTGACATATCGGTGGGTAGTCGGGAGACCCAGTACTTC. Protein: CASSDISVGSRETQYF.

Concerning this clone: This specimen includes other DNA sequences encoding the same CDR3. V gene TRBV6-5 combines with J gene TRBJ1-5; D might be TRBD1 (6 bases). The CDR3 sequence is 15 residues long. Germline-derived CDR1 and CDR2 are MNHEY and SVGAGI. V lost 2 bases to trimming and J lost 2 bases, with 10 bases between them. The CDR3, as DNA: TGTGCCAGCAGTTACGGCCCAGGGGGCAATCAGCCCCAGCATTTT. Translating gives CASSYGPGGNQPQHF.

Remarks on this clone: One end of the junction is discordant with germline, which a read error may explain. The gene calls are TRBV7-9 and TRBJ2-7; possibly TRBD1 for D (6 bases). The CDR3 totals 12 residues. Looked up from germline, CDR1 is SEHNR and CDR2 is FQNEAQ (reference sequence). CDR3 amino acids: CASTLNDRSWDF. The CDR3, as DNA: TGTGCCAGCACCTTAAATGACAGGAGCTGGGACTTC.

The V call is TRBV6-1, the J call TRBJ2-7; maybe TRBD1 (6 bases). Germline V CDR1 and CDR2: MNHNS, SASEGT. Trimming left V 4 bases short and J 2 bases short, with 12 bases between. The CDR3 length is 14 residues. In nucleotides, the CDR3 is TGTGCCAGCAGTGGGGACACCACGGCCTACGAGCAGTACTTC. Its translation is CASSGDTTAYEQYF.

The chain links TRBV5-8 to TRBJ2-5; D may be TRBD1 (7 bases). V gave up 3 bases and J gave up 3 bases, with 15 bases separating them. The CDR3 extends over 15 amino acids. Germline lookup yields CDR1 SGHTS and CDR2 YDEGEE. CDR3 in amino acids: CASSWRRGPEETQYF. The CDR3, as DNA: TGTGCCAGCAGCTGGCGGAGGGGGCCCGAAGAGACCCAGTACTTC. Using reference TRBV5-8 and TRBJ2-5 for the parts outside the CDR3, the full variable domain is EAGVTQSPTHLIKTRGQQATLRCSPISGHTSVYWYQQALGLGLQFLLWYDEGEERNRGNFPPRFSGRQFPNYSSELNVNALELEDSALYLCASSWRRGPEETQYFGPGTRLLVL.

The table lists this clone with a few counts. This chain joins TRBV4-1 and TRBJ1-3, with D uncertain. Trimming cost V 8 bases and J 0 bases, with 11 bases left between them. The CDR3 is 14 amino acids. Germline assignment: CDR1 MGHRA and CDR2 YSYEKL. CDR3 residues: CASQARTSGNTIYF. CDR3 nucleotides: TGCGCCAGCCAGGCCAGGACCTCTGGAAACACCATATATTTT.

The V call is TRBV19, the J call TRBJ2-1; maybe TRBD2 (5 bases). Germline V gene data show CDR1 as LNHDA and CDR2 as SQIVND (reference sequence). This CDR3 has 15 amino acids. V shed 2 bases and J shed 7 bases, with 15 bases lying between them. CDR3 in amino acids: CASSITRGGGNEQFF. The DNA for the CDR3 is TGTGCCAGTAGTATAACTAGAGGAGGAGGTAATGAGCAGTTCTTC. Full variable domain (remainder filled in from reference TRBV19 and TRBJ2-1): DGGITQSPKYLFRKEGQNVTLSCEQNLNHDAMYWYRQDPGQGLRLIYYSQIVNDFQKGDIAEGYSVSREKKESFPLTVTSAQKNPTAFYLCASSITRGGGNEQFFGPGTRLTVL.

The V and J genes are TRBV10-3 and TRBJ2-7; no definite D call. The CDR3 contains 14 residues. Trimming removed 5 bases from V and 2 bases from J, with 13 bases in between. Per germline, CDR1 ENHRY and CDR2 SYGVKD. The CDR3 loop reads CAISPDPQTYEQYF. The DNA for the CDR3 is TGTGCCATCAGTCCGGATCCCCAGACCTACGAGCAGTACTTC.

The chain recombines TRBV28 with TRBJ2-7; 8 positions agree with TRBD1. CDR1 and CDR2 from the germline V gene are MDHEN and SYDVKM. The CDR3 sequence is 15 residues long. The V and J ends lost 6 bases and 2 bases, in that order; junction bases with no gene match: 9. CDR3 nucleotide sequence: TGTGCCAGCAGAAACCCAGGGGGCGAGCCCTACGAGCAGTACTTC. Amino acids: CASRNPGGEPYEQYF.